Following are 25 T cell receptor beta chains from one sample sequenced in a study of blood T cell repertoires in COVID-19. Libraries were prepared by immunoSEQ multiplex PCR; TCRdb keeps only in-frame clonotypes and omits some of them. The data contain tens of thousands of clones, approximately 80% of them singletons. The sample comprised peripheral blood. Every receptor here comes from a man of 80 years or more with acute or convalescent COVID-19.

The chain links TRBV7-6 to TRBJ2-1; possibly TRBD2 for D (6 bases). The CDR3 consists of 17 residues. CDR1 and CDR2 (germline): SGHVS, FNYEAQ. V gave up 1 base and J gave up 0 bases, with 13 bases separating them. CDR3 sequence reads: CASSLVVADSSYNEQFF. Here the CDR3 DNA reads TGTGCCAGCAGCTTAGTAGTAGCGGATAGCTCCTACAATGAGCAGTTCTTC.

This clone was found a few times. The chain carries TRBV5-1 and TRBJ1-2; 7 bases align to TRBD1. Germline V gene lookup returns CDR1 SGHRS and CDR2 YFSETQ. The trim removed 0 bases at V and 6 bases at J, leaving 2 bases unmatched. The CDR3 runs to 13 residues. CDR3 in amino acids: CASSLEDRNGYTF. As DNA, the CDR3 is TGCGCCAGCAGCTTGGAGGACAGGAATGGCTACACCTTC.

The chain is built from TRBV7-9 and TRBJ1-2; D ambiguous. This CDR3 comprises 14 residues. The germline V gene has CDR1 SEHNR and CDR2 FQNEAQ (reference sequence). V was trimmed by 1 base and J by 4 bases, leaving 10 bases between them. The CDR3 DNA follows: TGTGCCAGCAGCTTAGAAGTCAGTTTCTATGGCTACACCTTC. Its translation is CASSLEVSFYGYTF.

The chain is built from TRBV9 and TRBJ1-4; the match to TRBD1 covers 9 bases. Germline lookup yields CDR1 SGDLS and CDR2 YYNGEE. After removal of 2 bases from V and 5 bases from J, the junction contained 7 bases not matched to a gene. The CDR3 runs 16 residues. CDR3 DNA: TGTGCCAGCAGCGTCTCTCCCGGGACAGGGAATGAAAAACTGTTTTTT. Protein sequence: CASSVSPGTGNEKLFF.

The CDR3 protein is CASSPDSVNGKKLFF. The CDR3 DNA reads TGTGCCAGCAGTCCAGACAGCGTAAATGGGAAAAAACTGTTTTTT. The J gene is TRBJ1-4, the V gene TRBV5-8, with D tentatively TRBD1 (5 bases). The germline V gene encodes CDR1 SGHTS and CDR2 YDEGEE. This CDR3 is built from 15 residues. V was clipped by 5 bases and J by 9 bases, with 20 bases between them.

CDR3 bases: TGTGCCAGCAGTACCTCCGAGATCTATAGCAATCAGCCCCAGCATTTT. Protein sequence: CASSTSEIYSNQPQHF. The rearrangement links TRBV28 to TRBJ1-5, with unresolved D. Per germline, CDR1 MDHEN and CDR2 SYDVKM. The CDR3 totals 16 residues. Trimming left V 5 bases short and J 0 bases short, with 14 bases between.

CDR3 protein: CASSYSGEETQYF. For the CDR3, the DNA is TGTGCCAGCAGCTACTCAGGGGAAGAGACCCAGTACTTC. This chain connects TRBV7-9 to TRBJ2-5, with a possible D match to TRBD1 (6 bases). The CDR3 totals 13 residues. Germline values: CDR1 SEHNR, CDR2 FQNEAQ (reference sequence). V shed 4 bases and J shed 3 bases, with 9 bases lying between them.

The rearrangement uses TRBV14 and TRBJ2-5; no clear D gene. Germline V lookup: CDR1 SGHDN, CDR2 FVKESK. The V and J ends lost 1 base and 5 bases respectively, with 5 bases between them. The CDR3 is 12 residues long. The CDR3 is CASSQGAETQYF. The CDR3 region has the DNA TGTGCCAGCAGCCAAGGAGCCGAGACCCAGTACTTC.

The CDR3 DNA is TGTGCCAGCAGTTTCCTGACAGGGGGCGTTATAAAGGCTGAAGCTTTCTTT. Protein sequence: CASSFLTGGVIKAEAFF. The gene calls are TRBV28 and TRBJ1-1; the match to TRBD1 covers 10 bases. The CDR3 runs to 17 residues. The V and J ends lost 3 bases and 6 bases, in that order; junction bases with no gene match: 13. CDR1 and CDR2 (germline): MDHEN, SYDVKM.

The V gene is TRBV7-2, the J gene TRBJ1-4; maybe TRBD1 (5 bases). Trimming shortened V by 3 bases and J by 5 bases, and 13 bases separated the two germline ends. The CDR3 has 15 amino acids. CDR1 SGHTA and CDR2 FQGNSA come from the germline V gene. The CDR3 bases are TGTGCCAGCAGCTTGATTGACAGCATAAATGAAAAACTGTTTTTT. It specifies CASSLIDSINEKLFF.

This sequence joins TRBV28 and TRBJ1-6, with 11 bases identical to TRBD1. Germline values: CDR1 MDHEN, CDR2 SYDVKM. The CDR3 is 16 amino acids. V lost 4 bases, J lost 10 bases, and 9 bases stayed unmatched. This chain's CDR3 is CASSSGGRTGGSPLHF. The CDR3 nucleotides read TGTGCCAGCAGTTCAGGGGGTAGGACAGGGGGCTCACCCCTCCACTTT.

V is TRBV6-2 or TRBV6-3 and J is TRBJ1-5; D remains ambiguous. This CDR3 spans 17 amino acids. Germline lookup yields CDR1 MNHEY and CDR2 SVGEGT. V lost 2 bases, J lost 0 bases, and 14 bases lay in between. The CDR3 coding sequence is TGTGCCAGCAGTTACGGAACCTCAGGTTATAGCAATCAGCCCCAGCATTTT. Translating it yields CASSYGTSGYSNQPQHF.

The chain recombines TRBV10-2 with TRBJ2-7; TRBD1 aligns across 7 bases. J gave up 5 bases and V 4 bases, and 14 bases lay outside the gene matches. Germline values: CDR1 WSHSY, CDR2 SAAADI. The CDR3 contains 16 residues. The CDR3 bases are TGCGCCAGCAGTGGGGCAAAGAGACAGGGTACCCACGAGCAGTACTTC. It translates to CASSGAKRQGTHEQYF.

In DNA form, the CDR3 reads TGTGCCAGCAGTTTCAGGGAGGAACAGCCCCAGCATTTT. This sequence encodes CASSFREEQPQHF. V is TRBV12-3 or TRBV12-4 and J is TRBJ1-5, with D perhaps matching TRBD1 (5 bases). The CDR3 totals 13 residues. Deletions cut 3 bases from V and 7 bases from J, with 10 bases between.

This clone was seen only a few times. The chain combines TRBV19 with TRBJ2-2; D unresolved. Trimming stripped 9 bases from V and 1 base from J, with 12 bases between. Germline V gene data show CDR1 as LNHDA and CDR2 as SQIVND (reference sequence). The CDR3 extends over 14 amino acids. In DNA, the CDR3 is TGTGCCAGCCTCTCCCGTCGGAACACCGGGGAGCTGTTTTTT. Its protein product is CASLSRRNTGELFF.

The rearrangement links TRBV18 to TRBJ2-7; D unclear. The CDR3 spans 12 residues. Trimming shortened V by 5 bases and J by 2 bases, and 7 bases separated the two germline ends. Germline-derived CDR1 and CDR2 are KGHSH and LQKENI. CDR3 in amino acids: CASSGIPYEQYF. The CDR3 DNA follows: TGTGCCAGCTCAGGCATCCCCTACGAGCAGTACTTC.

This clone was seen just once. The chain is built from TRBV19 and TRBJ2-4; D unresolved. This CDR3 has 14 residues. Germline values: CDR1 LNHDA, CDR2 SQIVND (reference sequence). V dropped 2 bases and J dropped 6 bases, with 11 bases sitting between them. The CDR3 DNA reads as TGTGCCAGTAGTATAAGGTCCACAGTAAACATTCAGTACTTC. Amino acids: CASSIRSTVNIQYF. The complete variable domain, with remaining parts taken from reference TRBV19 and TRBJ2-4, reads DGGITQSPKYLFRKEGQNVTLSCEQNLNHDAMYWYRQDPGQGLRLIYYSQIVNDFQKGDIAEGYSVSREKKESFPLTVTSAQKNPTAFYLCASSIRSTVNIQYFGAGTRLSVL.

V is TRBV28 and J is TRBJ1-2, with 9 bases lining up with TRBD1. Per germline, CDR1 MDHEN and CDR2 SYDVKM. The V gene end was trimmed by 10 bases and the J gene end by 4 bases; junction bases not matched to a gene: 4. The CDR3 is 12 residues long. CDR3 sequence reads: CATGQGSYGYTF. The DNA of the CDR3 is TGTGCCACTGGACAGGGGTCCTATGGCTACACCTTC.

The CDR3 sequence: CASSLLSRLGTGQNTEAFF. The CDR3 DNA reads as TGTGCCAGCAGTTTATTGAGTAGGTTGGGAACCGGACAGAACACTGAAGCTTTCTTT. The chain is built from TRBV27 and TRBJ1-1, with TRBD1 as a possible D gene (5 bases). CDR1 is MNHEY, CDR2 SMNVEV, per germline (reference sequence). There are 19 residues in the CDR3. Trimming stripped 1 base from V and 1 base from J, with 22 bases between.

This chain joins TRBV7-8 and TRBJ2-2; no reliable D call. The ends were cut back, 3 bases at V and 0 bases at J, with 8 bases in the middle. Germline V gene sequence: CDR1 SGHVS, CDR2 FQNEAQ. The CDR3 has 15 residues. In nucleotides, the CDR3 is TGTGCCAGCAGCTTTACCGCTACGAACACCGGGGAGCTGTTTTTT. It is translated as CASSFTATNTGELFF.

The chain employs TRBV28 and TRBJ2-7; D is possibly TRBD1 (5 bases). Germline CDR1 and CDR2: MDHEN and SYDVKM. The CDR3 extends over 12 amino acids. V gave up 8 bases and J gave up 9 bases, with 17 bases separating them. This chain's CDR3 is CASGSGWPGQYF. CDR3 DNA: TGTGCCAGCGGATCAGGGTGGCCGGGGCAGTACTTC.

V gene TRBV7-2 combines with J gene TRBJ2-7, with a tentative D call TRBD2 (6 bases). The V end lost 1 base, the J end lost 5 bases, and 12 bases lay between the germline ends. The CDR3 is made up of 14 amino acids. Germline V CDR1 and CDR2: SGHTA, FQGNSA. CDR3 amino acids: CASSLDPTRDEQYF. The CDR3 DNA follows: TGTGCCAGCAGCTTAGACCCGACTAGAGACGAGCAGTACTTC.

V is TRBV5-1 and J is TRBJ1-6; unclear D gene. CDR1 and CDR2 from the germline V gene are SGHRS and YFSETQ. V was pared by 0 bases and J by 0 bases, with 10 bases between. The CDR3 has 17 amino acids. In DNA, the CDR3 is TGCGCCAGCAGCTTGGACCGAACAAGCTCCTATAATTCACCCCTCCACTTT. Protein sequence: CASSLDRTSSYNSPLHF. Based on the CDR3 plus reference TRBV5-1 and TRBJ1-6, the full variable domain is KAGVTQTPRYLIKTRGQQVTLSCSPISGHRSVSWYQQTPGQGLQFLFEYFSETQRNKGNFPGRFSGRQFSNSRSEMNVSTLELGDSALYLCASSLDRTSSYNSPLHFGNGTRLTVT.

This clone was seen a handful of times. The gene calls are TRBV5-1 and TRBJ1-2; TRBD1 matches 8 bases. Trimming removed 1 base from V and 0 bases from J; junction bases left unmatched: 8. The CDR3 runs to 17 residues. Germline V lookup: CDR1 SGHRS, CDR2 YFSETQ. The CDR3: CASSLSYRGSTNYGYTF. The CDR3 DNA is TGCGCCAGCAGCTTGAGTTACAGGGGGAGTACTAACTATGGCTACACCTTC.

The chain employs TRBV5-1 and TRBJ2-2; D remains unclear. The CDR3 totals 15 residues. V was trimmed by 0 bases and J by 5 bases, leaving 11 bases between them. Germline V gene lookup returns CDR1 SGHRS and CDR2 YFSETQ. CDR3 DNA: TGCGCCAGCAGCTTGGATTCAGTGCGGACCGGGGAGCTGTTTTTT. Protein product: CASSLDSVRTGELFF.